The clone carrying this TCR beta chain was found a few times. The sample belongs to a study of T cells in Graves' hyperthyroidism and ophthalmopathy. Study information: The blood sample was taken at first diagnosis, before treatment began.

Trimming stripped 2 bases from V and 4 bases from J, with 11 bases between. The CDR3 has 14 amino acids. Germline CDR1 MNHEY, CDR2 SVGAGI. Lactation, pregnancy, other autoimmune disease or uncontrolled infection led to exclusion of patients. The investigators amplified TCR beta CDR3 regions from RNA transcripts. The HTBI primer set was used in a first-round RT-PCR of the TCR CDR3. Each CDR3 protein is one row after TCRdb ran MiXCR on the multiplex PCR reads. Among around 350,000 distinct CDR3 sequences, roughly 25% were seen once, and the ten largest hold 73%. The chain uses TRBV6-5 and TRBJ1-1; D not certain. The TCR sequence derives from a man aged 50-60 years with Graves' hyperthyroidism. Sequenced sample: blood. CDR3 DNA sequence: TGTGCCAGCAGTTACACGACCGAGCGCACTGAAGCTTTCTTT. Protein product: CASSYTTERTEAFF.